What follows are 13 T cell receptor beta chains derived from one specimen sequenced in a study of identical twins. TCRdb re-called the 5' RACE reads through MiXCR, storing one row per CDR3 protein. This sample has approximately 470,000 distinct CDR3 sequences, with around 14% found just once. These data also featured in a second study, about yellow fever vaccine responses in identical twins.

Sequencing was carried out using CD4+ T cells sorted from blood. The origin of the receptors is a young woman in good health.

This clonotype came up a few times. This chain links TRBV4-3 with TRBJ2-3; D may be TRBD1 or TRBD2 (6 bases each). Trimming took 6 bases from V and 4 from J, leaving 11 bases between them. The CDR3 sequence is 13 residues long. Germline CDR1 and CDR2: LGHNA and YSLEER. The CDR3 sequence: CASRQGGADTQYF. In nucleotides, the CDR3 is TGCGCCAGCAGACAGGGCGGGGCAGATACGCAGTATTTT.

This clonotype was recorded a few times. The V gene is TRBV5-8, the J gene TRBJ2-3; 9 bases match TRBD1. In germline, CDR1 is SGHTS, CDR2 YDEGEE. The CDR3 spans 15 residues. Losses at the gene ends were 4 bases for V and 4 bases for J; bases not matched to a gene: 7. This CDR3 is CASSVGQGLADTQYF. The DNA for the CDR3 is TGTGCCAGCAGCGTGGGACAGGGTCTAGCAGATACGCAGTATTTT.

This clonotype was detected many times. The V gene is TRBV5-6, the J gene TRBJ1-5, with 7 bases aligning to TRBD1. Germline V lookup: CDR1 SGHDT, CDR2 YYEEEE. There are 13 residues in the CDR3. J lost 6 bases, V lost 1 base, and 1 base had no gene match. The CDR3 DNA is TGTGCCAGCAGCTTGCAGGGGGGTCAGCCCCAGCATTTT. Its protein product is CASSLQGGQPQHF.

This rearrangement joins TRBV6-6 to TRBJ2-1; tentative D call: TRBD1 (5 bases). From germline, CDR1 is MNHNY and CDR2 SVGAGI (reference sequence). V was shortened by 5 bases and J by 3 bases, with 8 bases between the two germline ends. The CDR3 covers 13 residues. The CDR3 region is CASSKDNYNEQFF. The DNA for the CDR3 is TGTGCCAGCAGTAAGGACAACTACAATGAGCAGTTCTTC.

This clonotype was detected a few times. V gene TRBV19 combines with J gene TRBJ2-7; D is unresolved. The CDR3 has 12 residues. V lost 3 bases and J 4 bases, leaving 7 bases between the germline ends. Per germline, CDR1 LNHDA and CDR2 SQIVND (reference sequence). The CDR3 DNA is TGTGCCAGTAGTATGGGATTTTACGAGCAGTACTTC. As protein: CASSMGFYEQYF. The complete variable domain, with remaining parts taken from reference TRBV19 and TRBJ2-7, reads DGGITQSPKYLFRKEGQNVTLSCEQNLNHDAMYWYRQDPGQGLRLIYYSQIVNDFQKGDIAEGYSVSREKKESFPLTVTSAQKNPTAFYLCASSMGFYEQYFGPGTRLTVT.

The CDR3, as DNA: TGCAGTGCTAGAAGAGGGCGGGGACTACCGAGCACAGATACGCAGTATTTT. Translation: CSARRGRGLPSTDTQYF. This chain connects TRBV20-1 to TRBJ2-3, with 7 nucleotides matching TRBD2. This CDR3 comprises 17 residues. Unmatched junction bases numbered 11, after V lost 2 bases and J lost 0 bases. Germline lookup yields CDR1 DFQATT and CDR2 SNEGSKA (reference sequence).

J is TRBJ2-7 and V is TRBV7-2, with D perhaps matching TRBD1 (6 bases). The CDR3 length is 15 residues. The V gene lost 5 bases and the J gene lost 2 bases, with 16 bases spanning the gap. Germline lookup yields CDR1 SGHTA and CDR2 FQGNSA. The DNA for the CDR3 is TGTGCCAGCAGCCTAGTGTGGCAGGGGACCTACGAGCAGTACTTC. This sequence encodes CASSLVWQGTYEQYF.

The chain has TRBV7-9 and TRBJ2-7, with 9 positions matching TRBD2. CDR3 length: 14 amino acids. Germline loops: CDR1 SEHNR, CDR2 FQNEAQ (reference sequence). V shed 5 bases and J 6 bases; nucleotides not matched to a gene: 8. As DNA, the CDR3 is TGTGCCAGCAGCGATAGCGGGAGCCCCCGCGAGCAGTACTTC. This sequence encodes CASSDSGSPREQYF.

This clonotype was counted a few times. The rearrangement uses TRBV12-3 or TRBV12-4 and TRBJ1-6; D gene ambiguous. Trimming took 4 bases from V and 10 from J, leaving 20 bases between them. The CDR3 runs 16 residues. The CDR3 region has the DNA TGTGCCAGCAGTTCTATATTGAACGTACGGGAATCACCCCTCCACTTT. It yields the protein CASSSILNVRESPLHF.

This clonotype was found a few times. The chain employs TRBV24-1 and TRBJ1-2; a possible D gene is TRBD1 (6 bases). With 4 bases removed from V and 1 base from J, the gap between germline ends came to 15 bases. Per the germline V gene, CDR1 is KGHDR and CDR2 is SFDVKD. The CDR3 spans 16 residues. CDR3 sequence (DNA): TGTGCCACCAGTGAACGGGACGGACAGTTTAACTATGGCTACACCTTC. Translation: CATSERDGQFNYGYTF.

This clonotype was seen more than once but under ten times. This rearrangement joins TRBV20-1 to TRBJ2-5; tentative D call: TRBD2 (6 bases). This CDR3 contains 13 residues. Trimming left V 5 bases short and J 0 bases short, with 10 bases between. Germline V gives CDR1 DFQATT, CDR2 SNEGSKA (reference sequence). The CDR3 DNA reads as TGCAGTGCTTACCTAGCGAACCAAGAGACCCAGTACTTC. It is translated as CSAYLANQETQYF.

The chain has TRBV18 and TRBJ1-1; TRBD1 matches 7 bases. CDR3 length: 14 residues. Germline CDR1 reads KGHSH; CDR2 reads LQKENI. With V trimmed by 3 bases and J by 5 bases, 6 bases remained unmatched. For the CDR3, the DNA is TGTGCCAGCTCACCCTTCCCGGACAGGACTGAAGCTTTCTTT. Translation: CASSPFPDRTEAFF.

The chain combines TRBV27 with TRBJ2-2, with 8 positions matching TRBD1. J was trimmed by 4 bases and V by 5 bases; bases with no gene match: 9. CDR3 size: 16 residues. Germline-derived CDR1 and CDR2 are MNHEY and SMNVEV (reference sequence). CDR3 DNA: TGTGCCAGCAGTCCCCGGACAGGGATCGGCACCGGGGAGCTGTTTTTT. It specifies CASSPRTGIGTGELFF.